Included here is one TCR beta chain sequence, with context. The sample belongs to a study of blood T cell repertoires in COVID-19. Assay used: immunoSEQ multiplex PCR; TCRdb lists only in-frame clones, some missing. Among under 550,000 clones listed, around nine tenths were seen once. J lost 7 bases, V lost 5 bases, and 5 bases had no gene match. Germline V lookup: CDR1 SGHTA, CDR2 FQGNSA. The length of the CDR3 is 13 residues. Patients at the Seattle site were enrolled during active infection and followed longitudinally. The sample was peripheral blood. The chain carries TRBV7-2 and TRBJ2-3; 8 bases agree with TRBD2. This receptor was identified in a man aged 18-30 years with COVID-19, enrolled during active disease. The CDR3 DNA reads TGTGCCAGCAGCGAGGGGACTAGAAATACGCAGTATTTT. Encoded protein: CASSEGTRNTQYF.